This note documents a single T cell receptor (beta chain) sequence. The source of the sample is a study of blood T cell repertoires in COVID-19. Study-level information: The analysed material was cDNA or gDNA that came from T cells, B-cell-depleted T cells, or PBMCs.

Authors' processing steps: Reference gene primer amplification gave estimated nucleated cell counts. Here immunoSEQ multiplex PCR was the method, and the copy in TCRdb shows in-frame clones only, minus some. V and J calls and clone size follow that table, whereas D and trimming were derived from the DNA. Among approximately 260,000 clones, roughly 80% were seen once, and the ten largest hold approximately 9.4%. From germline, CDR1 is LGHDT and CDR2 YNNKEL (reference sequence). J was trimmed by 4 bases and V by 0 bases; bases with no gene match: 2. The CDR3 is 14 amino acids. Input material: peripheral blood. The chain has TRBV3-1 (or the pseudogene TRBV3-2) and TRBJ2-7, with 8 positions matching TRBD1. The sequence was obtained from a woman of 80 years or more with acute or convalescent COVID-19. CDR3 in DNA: TGTGCCAGCAGCCAAGACAGGGGGCAGTACGAGCAGTACTTC. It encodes CASSQDRGQYEQYF.